These T cell receptor beta chains were read from a single sample in a study of blood T cell repertoires in COVID-19. Method: immunoSEQ multiplex PCR; TCRdb's copy keeps in-frame clones and lacks some. The sample records a few hundred thousand clones, about 85% being singletons. Sequencing was done on a sample of PBMCs or T cells enriched from blood (not recorded which). These receptors were obtained from a woman in her fifties or sixties who had been exposed to COVID-19. Both conserved end residues are part of each CDR3. A D gene is named only where the DNA matches it firmly. A clone size is listed for some rows: how often the clone was seen (once, few, many), or a class if it is expanded.

abundance,d_gene,v_gene,j_gene,CDR3nt,CDR3aa
-,-,TRBV7-2,TRBJ1-3,TGTGCCAGCGGGCAGACTGGAAACACCATATATTTT,CASGQTGNTIYF
-,TRBD1,TRBV4-2,TRBJ2-2,TGTGCCAGCAGCCATGCCGGGACAGGGGGCATCGGGGAGCTGTTTTTT,CASSHAGTGGIGELFF
-,-,TRBV5-1,TRBJ2-7,TGCGCCAGCAGCTTTACCGGGTCCCCCTACGAGCAGTACTTC,CASSFTGSPYEQYF
-,TRBD2,TRBV18,TRBJ2-1,TGTGCCAGCTCACCGGAGCGGGGGGGACGTGCGAATGAGCAGTTCTTC,CASSPERGGRANEQFF
-,-,TRBV6-5,TRBJ2-1,TGTGCCAGCAGTTACTCCGGGGCCTACAATGAGCAGTTCTTC,CASSYSGAYNEQFF
-,-,TRBV19,TRBJ1-1,TGTGCCAGTACCCTATCATTGAACACTGAAGCTTTCTTT,CASTLSLNTEAFF
few,TRBD1,TRBV5-1,TRBJ2-2,TGCGCCAGCAGCTACGACAGGGGGCGCACCGGGGAGCTGTTTTTT,CASSYDRGRTGELFF
-,TRBD1,TRBV7-3,TRBJ1-1,TGTGCCAGCAGCTACGGGACAGGGGGCAAAGCTTTCTTT,CASSYGTGGKAFF
-,TRBD1,TRBV19,TRBJ1-2,TGTGCCAGTAGTATTGGACAGGGGACAGTTGGCTACACCTTC,CASSIGQGTVGYTF
-,TRBD1,TRBV19,TRBJ1-6,TGTGCCAGTAGTACCCGATCGACAGGGGCGGATCTCGGAAATTCACCCCTCCACTTT,CASSTRSTGADLGNSPLHF
-,TRBD2,TRBV5-6,TRBJ2-4,TGTGCCAGCAGCTTCCTAGCGGGGAAGACGAACATTCAGTACTTC,CASSFLAGKTNIQYF
-,-,TRBV19,TRBJ1-5,TGTGCCAGTAGTCCTCTTGCTGGGGCGAGCAATCAGCCCCAGCATTTT,CASSPLAGASNQPQHF
-,TRBD1,TRBV2,TRBJ1-2,TGTGCCAGCAGTGTAATTGCGGAAGGGACAGCCCAGTCCTATGGCTACACCTTC,CASSVIAEGTAQSYGYTF
-,-,TRBV7-9,TRBJ1-5,TGTGCCAGCAGCTTAGGGGGAGGTCAGCCCCAGCATTTT,CASSLGGGQPQHF
-,TRBD1,TRBV6-2/TRBV6-3,TRBJ1-1,TGTGCCAGCAGCCGCGCCAGGGGGGACACTGAAGCTTTCTTT,CASSRARGDTEAFF
-,-,TRBV10-3,TRBJ1-4,TGTGCCATCAGTGGAGGGGGGGATGAAAAACTGTTTTTT,CAISGGGDEKLFF
-,TRBD1,TRBV7-3,TRBJ1-1,TGTGCCAGCAGCGGGTCAGGGGGCGCCGCTTTCTTT,CASSGSGGAAFF
-,TRBD1,TRBV28,TRBJ1-4,TGTGCCAGCAGTGTTTTCGACAGGGGGTTCGGAAAACTGTTTTTT,CASSVFDRGFGKLFF
-,-,TRBV5-1,TRBJ2-5,TGCGCCAGCAGCTTGGACAGTGGGGAGACCCAGTACTTC,CASSLDSGETQYF
-,TRBD1,TRBV6-5,TRBJ2-2,TGTGCCACCAACGGACAGGGCGCCGGGGAGCTGTTTTTT,CATNGQGAGELFF
-,-,TRBV19,TRBJ2-1,TGTGCCAGTAGTATAGCCCCAAGAGGACAGTCCACCTACAATGAGCAGTTCTTC,CASSIAPRGQSTYNEQFF
-,-,TRBV4-1,TRBJ2-1,TGCGCCAGCAGCGATGAGTCCAATGAGCAGTTCTTC,CASSDESNEQFF
-,TRBD2,TRBV19,TRBJ2-1,TGTGCCAGTAGTATAGGGCCAGCGGGGGGATCAATCAGCAATGAGCAGTTCTTC,CASSIGPAGGSISNEQFF
-,TRBD1,TRBV5-1,TRBJ1-1,TGCGCCAGCAGCCCCAGGGGGATTGAAGCTTTCTTT,CASSPRGIEAFF
-,TRBD1,TRBV29-1,TRBJ2-3,TGCAGCACCCGGGGACAGGGGCTCACAGATACGCAGTATTTT,CSTRGQGLTDTQYF
few,-,TRBV2,TRBJ1-1,TGTGCCAGCAGTGATGCGGGGGTTGGCACTGAAGCTTTCTTT,CASSDAGVGTEAFF
-,TRBD2,TRBV11-2,TRBJ2-3,TGTGCCAGCACCTTGAGCCGCGGGACTAGCCGAGGCACAGATACGCAGTATTTT,CASTLSRGTSRGTDTQYF
-,TRBD1,TRBV7-6,TRBJ1-3,TGTGCCAGCAGTACAGGGGAGGGAAACACCATATATTTT,CASSTGEGNTIYF
-,TRBD2,TRBV5-6,TRBJ2-7,TGTGCCAGCAGCTTGGGCAGCGGGGGATACTACGAGCAGTACTTC,CASSLGSGGYYEQYF
-,TRBD1,TRBV24-1,TRBJ2-3,TGTGCCACCGCAGACAGGGGGCTTCGAGATACGCAGTATTTT,CATADRGLRDTQYF
-,TRBD1,TRBV2,TRBJ1-1,TGTGCCAGCTTACGGGACAGGGGAGGAAGAACTGAAGCTTTCTTT,CASLRDRGGRTEAFF
-,-,TRBV30,TRBJ1-4,TGTGCCTGTGAAGCAGGGGTAATGTTTTTT,CACEAGVMFF
-,-,TRBV9,TRBJ2-7,TGTGCCAGCAGCGTAGCTCCCGGGTCCAACTACGAGCAGTACTTC,CASSVAPGSNYEQYF
few,-,TRBV7-9,TRBJ1-2,TGTGCCAGCAGCTCAACCTCCGGGGGCTACACCTTC,CASSSTSGGYTF
few,-,TRBV7-9,TRBJ1-1,TGTGCCAGCAGAGCCGGGAACACTGAAGCTTTCTTT,CASRAGNTEAFF
-,TRBD1,TRBV6-6,TRBJ1-5,TGTGCCAGCACCCGACAGGGGGCTCGGCCCCAGCATTTT,CASTRQGARPQHF
few,-,TRBV7-2,TRBJ1-2,TGTGCCAGCAGCCTCACGAAAGACAGTAACTATGGCTACACCTTC,CASSLTKDSNYGYTF
-,-,TRBV9,TRBJ1-3,TGTGCCAGCAGCGCGCAGGGTTTCTCAGGAAACACCATATATTTT,CASSAQGFSGNTIYF
-,-,TRBV12-5,TRBJ1-3,TGTGCTAGTGGTTTAACGGGCTCTGGAAACACCATATATTTT,CASGLTGSGNTIYF
-,TRBD1,TRBV19,TRBJ1-2,TGTGCCAGTATGGGGACAGGGGGTCAACGAAACTATGGCTACACCTTC,CASMGTGGQRNYGYTF
-,-,TRBV4-3,TRBJ1-2,TGCGCCAGCAGCCAAGATAGAGGAGGCAAAGAAGGCTACACCTTC,CASSQDRGGKEGYTF
-,-,TRBV27,TRBJ1-6,TGTGCCAGCAGCCCACGAGCGGTTGGGGGGTATTCACCCCTCCACTTT,CASSPRAVGGYSPLHF
-,-,TRBV5-5,TRBJ1-2,TGTGCCAGCAGCTTGGAGCCTGCGGCACTCCTTGTCTATGGCTACACCTTC,CASSLEPAALLVYGYTF
-,-,TRBV29-1,TRBJ2-2,TGCAGCGTTTCTTCCGGGGTTGGGACCGGGGAGCTGTTTTTT,CSVSSGVGTGELFF
-,-,TRBV29-1,TRBJ1-4,TGCAGCGTTCGGGGAGATGCAACTAATGAAAAACTGTTTTTT,CSVRGDATNEKLFF
-,-,TRBV12-3/TRBV12-4,TRBJ1-1,TGTGCCAGCAGTTTAGGACCGGGAACTGAAGCTTTCTTT,CASSLGPGTEAFF
-,-,TRBV14,TRBJ1-2,TGTGCCAGCAGCCCGGACAGTTCTATGCGAGGCTACACCTTC,CASSPDSSMRGYTF
-,-,TRBV5-5,TRBJ2-1,TGTGCCAGACCTAGCGACTTTCCCTACAATGAGCAGTTCTTC,CARPSDFPYNEQFF
-,-,TRBV20-1,TRBJ2-1,TGCAGTGCTGGGGACAACCATGAGCAGTTCTTC,CSAGDNHEQFF
-,-,TRBV11-2,TRBJ2-3,TGTGCCAGCAGCTTACAGGGGCTAACCACAGATACGCAGTATTTT,CASSLQGLTTDTQYF
-,-,TRBV5-4,TRBJ2-2,TGTGCCAGCAGCTTGAGGGGTCCCACCGGGGAGCTGTTTTTT,CASSLRGPTGELFF
-,-,TRBV9,TRBJ1-2,TGTGCCAGCAGCGTCGAGGGCGCGGGTGGCTACACCTTC,CASSVEGAGGYTF
-,TRBD1,TRBV4-3,TRBJ1-2,TGCGCCAGCAGCCAAGAAAGGGGGCTCGGTGGCTACACCTTC,CASSQERGLGGYTF
few,-,TRBV7-2,TRBJ1-2,TGTGCCAGCAGCTTAGGGGCGGTGACAGAATCTAACTATGGCTACACCTTC,CASSLGAVTESNYGYTF
-,-,TRBV6-2/TRBV6-3,TRBJ1-2,TGTGCCAGCAGTTACCAGGACAGACCCTATGGCTACACCTTC,CASSYQDRPYGYTF
-,TRBD2,TRBV27,TRBJ2-2,TGTGCCAGCAGTCTCAAGTTGGGGGGACTAGCTACGACCGGGGAGCTGTTTTTT,CASSLKLGGLATTGELFF